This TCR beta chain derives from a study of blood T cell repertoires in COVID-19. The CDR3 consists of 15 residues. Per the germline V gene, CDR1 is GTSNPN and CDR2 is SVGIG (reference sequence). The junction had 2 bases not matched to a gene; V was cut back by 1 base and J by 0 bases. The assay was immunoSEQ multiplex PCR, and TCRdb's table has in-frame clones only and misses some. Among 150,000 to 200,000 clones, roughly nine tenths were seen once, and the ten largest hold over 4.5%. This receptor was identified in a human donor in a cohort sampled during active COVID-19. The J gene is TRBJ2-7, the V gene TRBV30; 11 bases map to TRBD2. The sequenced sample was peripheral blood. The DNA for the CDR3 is TGTGCCTGGAGTGGGGGACTAGCGGTCTCCTACGAGCAGTACTTC. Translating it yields CAWSGGLAVSYEQYF.